The subject of this entry is one TCR beta chain. The antigen is undetermined. The same CDR3 also results from other DNA sequences found in this sample. The table came from immunoSEQ multiplex PCR; TCRdb's copy has only in-frame clones and leaves some out. The table shows roughly 2.5 million clones, with roughly nine tenths occurring only once. This sample was included in a study of shared clonotypes between healthy human individuals. Looking at the study overall: CD8 memory received one plate per donor, CD8 naive two, CD4 memory three and CD4 naive three.

Whole-study results and caveats: Investigators collected only blood, and repertoires in tissues likely differ.

Sequences were obtained from naive CD4+ T cells sorted from blood. The subset was: CD45RA+ positively selected. The origin of this receptor is a man between 18 and 29 years old in good health.

The CDR3 is CSARGWETQYF. The CDR3 DNA reads as TGCAGTGCTAGAGGATGGGAGACCCAGTACTTC. The gene calls are TRBV20-1 and TRBJ2-5, with no clear D. Trimming removed 1 base at V and 5 bases at J, with 5 bases between. This CDR3 spans 11 amino acids. Germline CDR1 DFQATT, CDR2 SNEGSKA (reference sequence).